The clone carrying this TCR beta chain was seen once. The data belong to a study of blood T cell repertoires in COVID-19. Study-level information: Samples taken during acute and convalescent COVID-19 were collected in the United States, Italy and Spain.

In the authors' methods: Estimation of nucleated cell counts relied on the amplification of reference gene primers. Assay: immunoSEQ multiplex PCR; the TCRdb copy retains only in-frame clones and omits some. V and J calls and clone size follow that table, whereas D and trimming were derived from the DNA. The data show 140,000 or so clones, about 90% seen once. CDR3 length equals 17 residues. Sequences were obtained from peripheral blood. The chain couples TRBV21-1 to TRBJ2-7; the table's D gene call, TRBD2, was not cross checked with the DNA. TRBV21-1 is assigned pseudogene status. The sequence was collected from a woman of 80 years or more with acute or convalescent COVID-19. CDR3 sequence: CASSKTTGTSGSYEQYF. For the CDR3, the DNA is TGTGCCAGCAGCAAAACCACCGGGACTAGCGGCTCCTACGAGCAGTACTTC.